The 16 T cell receptor beta chains listed next were all sequenced from one sample in a study of cytomegalovirus exposure and HLA in healthy donors. The PCR was carried out with 60 Vbeta primers and 13 Jbeta primers. Sequenced by immunoSEQ multiplex PCR; TCRdb stores in-frame clones only, minus some. This table has some 100,000 clones, nearly 80% appearing once. Sequenced sample: PBMCs. These receptor sequences come from a woman between 35 and 50 years old in good health and CMV-seropositive.

The chain is built from TRBV7-2 and TRBJ2-1, with TRBD2 matching 12 bases. Trimming removed 2 bases from V and 0 bases from J; junction bases left unmatched: 5. Germline V lookup: CDR1 SGHTA, CDR2 FQGNSA. The CDR3 length is 18 residues. The CDR3 DNA sequence: TGTGCCAGCAGCTTATGGACTAGCGGGGAGTTCTCCTACAATGAGCAGTTCTTC. Its translation: CASSLWTSGEFSYNEQFF.

The genes are TRBV11-2 and TRBJ2-1; TRBD2 matches at 12 bases. V lost 5 bases to trimming and J lost 4 bases; unmatched junction nucleotides: 3. The CDR3 totals 15 residues. Germline V gene data show CDR1 as SGHAT and CDR2 as FQNNGV. CDR3 nucleotides: TGTGCCAGCAGCCAGACTAGCGGGAGTTACAATGAGCAGTTCTTC. This translates into CASSQTSGSYNEQFF.

J is TRBJ1-3 and V is TRBV6-1; D unclear. This CDR3 has 13 residues. V dropped 2 bases and J dropped 9 bases, with 11 bases sitting between them. The germline V gene encodes CDR1 MNHNS and CDR2 SASEGT. DNA for the CDR3: TGTGCCAGCAGTGAAACCGCGACTGGCACCATATATTTT. It yields the protein CASSETATGTIYF.

This clone was detected once. The chain combines TRBV7-3 with TRBJ2-1; 10 bases line up with TRBD2. Per the germline V gene, CDR1 is SGHTA and CDR2 is FQGTGA. J was trimmed by 5 bases and V by 5 bases; bases with no gene match: 6. The CDR3 loop spans 15 amino acids. The CDR3 spells CASSPGTSVNNEQFF. The CDR3 nucleotides are TGTGCCAGCAGCCCCGGGACTAGCGTTAACAATGAGCAGTTCTTC. Together with reference TRBV7-3 and TRBJ2-1, the CDR3 gives the full variable domain: GAGVSQTPSNKVTEKGKYVELRCDPISGHTALYWYRQSLGQGPEFLIYFQGTGAADDSGLPNDRFFAVRPEGSVSTLKIQRTERGDSAVYLCASSPGTSVNNEQFFGPGTRLTVL.

The chain uses TRBV4-2 and TRBJ2-3; possibly TRBD1 for D (5 bases). Germline V gene sequence: CDR1 LGHNA, CDR2 YNFKEQ. The CDR3 totals 17 residues. Trimming left V 5 bases short and J 1 base short, with 19 bases between. CDR3 loop: CASSYSDSRSGTDTQYF. In nucleotides, the CDR3 is TGTGCCAGCAGCTACTCAGACAGTCGTAGTGGCACAGATACGCAGTATTTT.

V and J are TRBV10-3 and TRBJ1-2, with D perhaps matching TRBD1 (5 bases). V was shortened by 2 bases and J by 7 bases, with 14 bases between the two germline ends. The CDR3 sequence is 14 residues long. The germline CDR1 and CDR2 sequences are ENHRY and SYGVKD. This CDR3 reads CAISEVTGLGGYTF. CDR3 sequence (DNA): TGTGCCATCAGTGAGGTAACAGGATTAGGTGGCTACACCTTC.

V usage is TRBV19 and J usage is TRBJ2-3, with TRBD2 matching 8 bases. CDR1 LNHDA and CDR2 SQIVND come from the germline V gene (reference sequence). V gave up 3 bases and J gave up 4 bases; unmatched junction bases: 9. CDR3 length: 16 residues. The CDR3 loop is CASSITGTSWADTQYF. The CDR3 DNA sequence: TGTGCCAGTAGTATCACCGGGACTAGTTGGGCAGATACGCAGTATTTT.

This chain joins TRBV25-1 and TRBJ2-5, with D perhaps matching TRBD2 (6 bases). Trimming left V 2 bases short and J 5 bases short, with 12 bases between. CDR3 size: 14 residues. The V gene's germline CDR1 is MGHDK and CDR2 SYGVNS. CDR3: CASSENGEAETQYF. The CDR3 DNA sequence: TGTGCCAGCAGTGAAAACGGGGAGGCGGAGACCCAGTACTTC.

This rearrangement joins TRBV19 to TRBJ1-5; D remains unclear. Germline V gives CDR1 LNHDA, CDR2 SQIVND (reference sequence). Deletions cut 0 bases from V and 0 bases from J, with 12 bases between. The CDR3 loop spans 17 amino acids. The CDR3 loop reads CASSIDLAGYSNQPQHF. In DNA, the CDR3 is TGTGCCAGTAGTATAGATCTGGCGGGGTATAGCAATCAGCCCCAGCATTTT.

This rearrangement joins TRBV2 to TRBJ2-7; D unresolved. The V end lost 6 bases, the J end lost 2 bases, and 8 bases lay between the germline ends. Germline CDR1 and CDR2: SNHLY and FYNNEI. This CDR3 is built from 12 residues. CDR3 sequence: CASRSMAYEQYF. The CDR3 nucleotides are TGTGCCAGCAGGTCTATGGCCTACGAGCAGTACTTC.

This chain uses TRBV11-2 with TRBJ1-3, with 9 bases identical to TRBD1. Unmatched junction bases numbered 6, after V lost 2 bases and J lost 4 bases. The CDR3 runs 16 residues. CDR1 and CDR2 (germline): SGHAT, FQNNGV. CDR3 region: CASSLSTGGIGNTIYF. In DNA form, the CDR3 reads TGTGCCAGCAGCTTATCCACAGGGGGCATAGGAAACACCATATATTTT.

This clone was picked up a small number of times. V is TRBV7-3 and J is TRBJ2-4, with a weak D call TRBD2 (5 bases). Trimming removed 1 base at V and 14 bases at J, with 21 bases between. The V gene's germline CDR1 is SGHTA and CDR2 FQGTGA. This CDR3 contains 15 residues. The CDR3 spells CASSLNAAGVAPKYF. In DNA form, the CDR3 reads TGTGCCAGCAGCTTAAATGCCGCCGGGGTTGCACCGAAGTACTTC.

This clone was seen more than once but under ten times. The V and J genes are TRBV6-1 and TRBJ2-4; 11 bases map to TRBD2. This CDR3 comprises 14 residues. Looked up from germline, CDR1 is MNHNS and CDR2 is SASEGT. With V trimmed by 6 bases and J by 6 bases, 4 bases remained unmatched. CDR3 sequence (DNA): TGTGCCAGCAGACCCGGGACTAGCGGAAACATTCAGTACTTC. Translated, it gives CASRPGTSGNIQYF.

This sequence joins TRBV7-9 and TRBJ1-2, with 7 positions matching TRBD1. The J segment lost 8 bases and the V segment lost 0 bases, leaving 9 bases of the junction unmatched. The CDR3 runs 15 residues. CDR1 SEHNR and CDR2 FQNEAQ come from the germline V gene (reference sequence). CDR3 amino acids: CASSLAQGGLSGYTF. Written as DNA, the CDR3 is TGTGCCAGCAGCTTAGCTCAGGGGGGCCTCTCCGGCTACACCTTC. The entire variable domain, with the rest obtained from reference TRBV7-9 and TRBJ1-2, is as follows: DTGVSQNPRHKITKRGQNVTFRCDPISEHNRLYWYRQTLGQGPEFLTYFQNEAQLEKSRLLSDRFSAERPKGSFSTLEIQRTEQGDSAMYLCASSLAQGGLSGYTFGSGTRLTVV.

The chain couples TRBV7-9 to TRBJ1-3, with D hard to call. Germline CDR1 and CDR2: SEHNR and FQNEAQ (reference sequence). This CDR3 spans 14 amino acids. V was shortened by 2 bases and J by 0 bases, with 5 bases between the two germline ends. This chain's CDR3 is CASSLHSSGNTIYF. For the CDR3, the DNA is TGTGCCAGCAGCTTACACAGCTCTGGAAACACCATATATTTT.

The chain carries TRBV5-1 and TRBJ2-3, with 7 bases matching TRBD1. The CDR3 totals 14 residues. From germline, CDR1 is SGHRS and CDR2 YFSETQ. The trim removed 4 bases at V and 3 bases at J, leaving 5 bases unmatched. CDR3 DNA: TGCGCCAGCAGCCTTGGACAGGAAACAGATACGCAGTATTTT. It codes for CASSLGQETDTQYF.